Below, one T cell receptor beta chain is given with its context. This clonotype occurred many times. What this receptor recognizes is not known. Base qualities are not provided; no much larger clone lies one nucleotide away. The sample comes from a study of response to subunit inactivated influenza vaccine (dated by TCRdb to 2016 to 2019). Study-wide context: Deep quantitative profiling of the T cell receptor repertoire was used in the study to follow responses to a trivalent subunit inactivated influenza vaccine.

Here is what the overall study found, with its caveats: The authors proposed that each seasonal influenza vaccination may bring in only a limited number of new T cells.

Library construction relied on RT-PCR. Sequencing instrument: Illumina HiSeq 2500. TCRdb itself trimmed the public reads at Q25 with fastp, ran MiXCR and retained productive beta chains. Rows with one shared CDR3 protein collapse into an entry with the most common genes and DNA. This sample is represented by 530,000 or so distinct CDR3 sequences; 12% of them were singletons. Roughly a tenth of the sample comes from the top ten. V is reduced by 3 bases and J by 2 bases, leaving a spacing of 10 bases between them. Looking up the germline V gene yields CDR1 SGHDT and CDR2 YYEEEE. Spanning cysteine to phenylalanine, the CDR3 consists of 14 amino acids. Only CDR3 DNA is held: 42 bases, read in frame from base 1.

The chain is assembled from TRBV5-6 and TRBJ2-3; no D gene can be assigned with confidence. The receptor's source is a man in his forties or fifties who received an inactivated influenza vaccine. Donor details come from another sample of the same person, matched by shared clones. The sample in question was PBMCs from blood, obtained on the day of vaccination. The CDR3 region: CASSSTTLTDTQYF. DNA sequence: TGTGCCAGCAGCTCCACCACACTCACAGATACGCAGTATTTT. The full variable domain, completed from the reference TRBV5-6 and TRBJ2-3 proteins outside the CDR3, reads DAGVTQSPTHLIKTRGQQVTLRCSPKSGHDTVSWYQQALGQGPQFIFQYYEEEERQRGNFPDRFSGHQFPNYSSELNVNALLLGDSALYLCASSSTTLTDTQYFGPGTRLTVL.